Below, 27 T cell receptor beta chains from the same sample are listed, as sequenced in a study of beta chain features in type 1 diabetes. Expressed TCRB transcripts were sequenced after all isolated RNA was converted to cDNA. Libraries were prepared by immunoSEQ multiplex PCR; TCRdb keeps only in-frame clonotypes and omits some of them. The table lists around 430,000 clones, about 32% of them singletons. The specimen sequenced was naive CD4+ T cells from blood. All receptors derive from a man aged 18 to 29 in good health.

A few counts support this clone. Mismatch with germline at one junction end may stem from a read error. The chain joins TRBV7-7 to TRBJ2-2; D uncertain. The length of the CDR3 is 12 residues. Germline loops: CDR1 SSHAT, CDR2 FNYEAQ (reference sequence). The CDR3 DNA reads TGTGCTAGCAGCACCGACACCGGGGAGCTGTTTTTT. Its translation is CASSTDTGELFF.

This clone was seen only a few times. The rearrangement uses TRBV12-5 and TRBJ1-2; TRBD1 might be the D (5 bases). The CDR3 extends over 15 amino acids. Per germline, CDR1 LGHNT and CDR2 FRNRAP. V lost 2 bases to trimming and J lost 4 bases, with 14 bases between them. The DNA for the CDR3 is TGTGCTAGTGGTTTGTTACGGGACTTGGGCTATGGCTACACCTTC. Translation gives CASGLLRDLGYGYTF.

V is TRBV9 and J is TRBJ1-2; no clear D. The germline CDR1 and CDR2 sequences are SGDLS and YYNGEE. V was shortened by 0 bases and J by 4 bases, with 10 bases between the two germline ends. The CDR3 sequence is 14 residues long. The CDR3, as DNA: TGTGCCAGCAGCGTAGGTCAGGAAGCCTATGGCTACACCTTC. The encoded protein is CASSVGQEAYGYTF.

The gene calls are TRBV5-1 and TRBJ2-5; no clear D gene. Germline CDR1 reads SGHRS; CDR2 reads YFSETQ. The CDR3 totals 13 residues. Trimming shortened V by 2 bases and J by 4 bases, and 9 bases separated the two germline ends. The CDR3: CASSFGARETQYF. DNA for the CDR3: TGCGCCAGCAGCTTCGGAGCTCGAGAGACCCAGTACTTC.

This clone was seen more than once but under ten times. Other DNA variants within this sample encode the same CDR3. The rearrangement uses TRBV9 and TRBJ2-7; 14 nucleotides align to TRBD2. The V segment lost 0 bases and the J segment 6 bases; nucleotides outside the gene matches: 2. This CDR3 is built from 15 residues. Germline CDR1 reads SGDLS; CDR2 reads YYNGEE. CDR3: CASSVGGLAGGEQYF. CDR3 DNA sequence: TGTGCCAGCAGCGTAGGAGGACTAGCGGGAGGCGAGCAGTACTTC.

This clone occurred a few times. V is TRBV9 and J is TRBJ1-1; D gene ambiguous. Per germline, CDR1 SGDLS and CDR2 YYNGEE. Trimming left V 2 bases short and J 3 bases short, with 14 bases between. The CDR3 is 15 residues long. Written as DNA, the CDR3 is TGTGCCAGCAGCGTCCAACCCGCAGAGTACACTGAAGCTTTCTTT. Its protein is CASSVQPAEYTEAFF.

The gene calls are TRBV5-4 and TRBJ2-1, with TRBD2 as a possible D gene (5 bases). The CDR3 is 12 amino acids. Germline CDR1 and CDR2: SGHNT and YYREEE (reference sequence). With 0 bases removed from V and 14 bases from J, the gap between germline ends came to 12 bases. The CDR3 nucleotides are TGTGCCAGCAGCTTGGTGCGAGGGCCGGAGTTCTTC. It specifies CASSLVRGPEFF.

The V call is TRBV19, the J call TRBJ2-1; D uncertain. Per the germline V gene, CDR1 is LNHDA and CDR2 is SQIVND (reference sequence). The CDR3 sequence is 14 residues long. Trimming took 7 bases from V and 10 from J, leaving 20 bases between them. CDR3 region: CASNPTVGFGEQFF. For the CDR3, the DNA is TGTGCCAGTAACCCAACCGTCGGATTTGGCGAGCAGTTCTTC.

This clone has a handful of counts. This rearrangement joins TRBV4-2 to TRBJ1-4; D remains ambiguous. The germline V gene has CDR1 LGHNA and CDR2 YNFKEQ. The CDR3 runs 14 residues. V lost 0 bases and J 9 bases, leaving 11 bases between the germline ends. This chain's CDR3 is CASSQDRRNQKLFF. The DNA of the CDR3 is TGTGCCAGCAGCCAAGATCGTCGGAATCAAAAACTGTTTTTT.

The chain has TRBV4-2 and TRBJ2-7; a possible D gene is TRBD2 (6 bases). CDR3 size: 15 residues. V was pared by 3 bases and J by 2 bases, with 14 bases between. Per germline, CDR1 LGHNA and CDR2 YNFKEQ. The CDR3: CASSHSVAATYEQYF. In nucleotides, the CDR3 is TGTGCCAGCAGCCATTCCGTAGCGGCTACCTACGAGCAGTACTTC.

The chain is built from TRBV5-1 and TRBJ2-3; D ambiguous. The CDR3 consists of 13 residues. Per germline, CDR1 SGHRS and CDR2 YFSETQ. V shed 2 bases and J shed 2 bases, with 6 bases lying between them. The CDR3 spells CASSFGSTDTQYF. In nucleotides, the CDR3 is TGCGCCAGCAGCTTCGGCTCCACAGATACGCAGTATTTT. The variable domain in full, completed from reference TRBV5-1 and TRBJ2-3, reads KAGVTQTPRYLIKTRGQQVTLSCSPISGHRSVSWYQQTPGQGLQFLFEYFSETQRNKGNFPGRFSGRQFSNSRSEMNVSTLELGDSALYLCASSFGSTDTQYFGPGTRLTVL.

The chain has TRBV4-3 and TRBJ2-7, with D perhaps matching TRBD1 (6 bases). There are 14 residues in the CDR3. Germline loops: CDR1 LGHNA, CDR2 YSLEER. Trimming took off 0 bases at V and 7 bases at J, with 13 bases between the two ends. The CDR3 nucleotides are TGCGCCAGCAGCCAAGACCCCAGGGGTCTAGAGCAGTACTTC. Amino acids: CASSQDPRGLEQYF.

The rearrangement uses TRBV23-1 and TRBJ2-3; 7 bases fit TRBD1. TRBV23-1 carries the ORF label, with uncertain function. The CDR3 covers 13 residues. Trimming at V came to 6 bases and at J to 10 bases, leaving 10 bases not matched to a gene. CDR3 in DNA: TGCGCCAGCAGCGCCACAGGGGTCTGTGCGCAGTATTTT. Its translation: CASSATGVCAQYF.

This chain joins TRBV9 and TRBJ2-5; 7 bases align to TRBD1. Germline trimming cut 0 bases from V and 1 base from J; bases unmatched to any gene: 3. The CDR3 sequence is 15 residues long. From germline, CDR1 is SGDLS and CDR2 YYNGEE. CDR3 nucleotides: TGTGCCAGCAGCGTAGATGACAGGGCCCAAGAGACCCAGTACTTC. Its translation: CASSVDDRAQETQYF.

Only a few counts were recorded for this clone. The V gene is TRBV7-2, the J gene TRBJ2-1; D assignment may be TRBD1 or TRBD2 (5 bases each). Germline assignment: CDR1 SGHTA and CDR2 FQGNSA. There are 16 residues in the CDR3. Trimming cost V 0 bases and J 4 bases, with 13 bases left between them. In DNA form, the CDR3 reads TGTGCCAGCAGCTTAGCCTCCGGGACGGCTTACAATGAGCAGTTCTTC. Amino acids: CASSLASGTAYNEQFF.

This clone was found a few times. The chain joins TRBV30 to TRBJ2-5, with D perhaps TRBD1 or TRBD2 (5 bases each). V was clipped by 7 bases and J by 4 bases, with 10 bases between them. Germline V lookup: CDR1 GTSNPN, CDR2 SVGIG (reference sequence). The length of the CDR3 is 11 residues. The CDR3 DNA is TGTGCCTTGAGGGACGTAGAGACCCAGTACTTC. The encoded protein is CALRDVETQYF.

In this sample, this clone turned up a few times. This sequence joins TRBV25-1 and TRBJ1-1, with 7 positions matching TRBD1. CDR3 length: 16 residues. In germline, CDR1 is MGHDK, CDR2 SYGVNS. J lost 5 bases, V lost 2 bases, and 11 bases had no gene match. In DNA form, the CDR3 reads TGTGCCAGCAGTGAACGCTCAAGGGGGCAAAGGACTGAAGCTTTCTTT. Translation: CASSERSRGQRTEAFF.

This sequence joins TRBV11-2 and TRBJ2-6; no firm D call. Germline values: CDR1 SGHAT, CDR2 FQNNGV. Deletions cut 2 bases from V and 4 bases from J, with 6 bases between. The CDR3 totals 14 residues. The chain's CDR3 is CASSLYPGANVLTF. For the CDR3, the DNA is TGTGCCAGCAGCTTATACCCGGGGGCCAACGTCCTGACTTTC. Drawing the rest from reference TRBV11-2 and TRBJ2-6, the complete variable domain is EAGVAQSPRYKIIEKRQSVAFWCNPISGHATLYWYQQILGQGPKLLIQFQNNGVVDDSQLPKDRFSAERLKGVDSTLKIQPAKLEDSAVYLCASSLYPGANVLTFGAGSRLTVL.

This clone was counted a few times. The chain links TRBV6-1 to TRBJ2-4; D could derive from TRBD1 or TRBD2 (6 bases each). V was trimmed by 7 bases and J by 6 bases, leaving 16 bases between them. There are 14 residues in the CDR3. Germline-derived CDR1 and CDR2 are MNHNS and SASEGT. The CDR3 reads CASTGQKGGNIQYF. The CDR3, as DNA: TGTGCCAGCACAGGTCAAAAGGGGGGAAACATTCAGTACTTC.

This clone has only a few counts. V and J are TRBV30 and TRBJ2-3; the D gene could be TRBD1 or TRBD2 (5 bases each). The germline CDR1 and CDR2 sequences are GTSNPN and SVGIG (reference sequence). The CDR3 consists of 14 residues. Trimming took off 2 bases at V and 6 bases at J, with 15 bases between the two ends. The CDR3 DNA reads TGTGCCTGGAGTTCTGCAAGGGGCGGGGATACGCAGTATTTT. Its protein is CAWSSARGGDTQYF.

The gene calls are TRBV7-9 and TRBJ2-1, with 7 nucleotides matching TRBD2. Losses at the gene ends were 3 bases for V and 0 bases for J; bases not matched to a gene: 5. This CDR3 is 16 amino acids long. Germline-derived CDR1 and CDR2 are SEHNR and FQNEAQ (reference sequence). CDR3 region: CASSFKAGSSYNEQFF. For the CDR3, the DNA is TGTGCCAGCAGCTTTAAAGCGGGGAGCTCCTACAATGAGCAGTTCTTC.

CDR3: CASSETGGAQQYF. The DNA for the CDR3 is TGCGCCAGCAGTGAAACAGGGGGCGCGCAACAGTACTTC. The chain carries TRBV10-1 and TRBJ2-7; 9 bases match TRBD1. The ends lost 3 bases at V and 10 bases at J; junction bases unmatched: 7. CDR3 length: 13 residues. The germline CDR1 and CDR2 sequences are WNHNN and SYGVQD (reference sequence).

The rearrangement joins TRBV5-4 to TRBJ2-3, with a weak D call TRBD1 (6 bases). This CDR3 contains 14 residues. The V end lost 4 bases, the J end lost 4 bases, and 13 bases lay between the germline ends. The germline V gene has CDR1 SGHNT and CDR2 YYREEE (reference sequence). In DNA form, the CDR3 reads TGTGCCAGCAGCGAAGGACAGTTCGCAGATACGCAGTATTTT. It translates to CASSEGQFADTQYF.

The CDR3 DNA sequence: TGCAGCGTTGCGGAGGGGAGGGGAAACACCATATATTTT. This codes for CSVAEGRGNTIYF. V is TRBV29-1 and J is TRBJ1-3; a possible D gene is TRBD1 (5 bases). Germline CDR1 and CDR2: SQVTM and ANQGSEA. The CDR3 covers 13 residues. V dropped 4 bases and J dropped 4 bases, with 11 bases sitting between them.

The chain links TRBV2 to TRBJ2-3; either TRBD1 or TRBD2 may supply D (5 bases each). There are 16 residues in the CDR3. V lost 6 bases and J lost 4, with 20 bases in between. The germline V gene encodes CDR1 SNHLY and CDR2 FYNNEI. CDR3 sequence reads: CASSLSGRKGADTQYF. The CDR3 coding sequence is TGTGCCAGCAGCCTGTCGGGACGTAAAGGGGCAGATACGCAGTATTTT.

This clone was detected only once. This chain connects TRBV7-2 to TRBJ2-7; D gene uncertain. Germline assignment: CDR1 SGHTA and CDR2 FQGNSA. V lost 1 base and J lost 3, with 7 bases in between. CDR3 length equals 13 residues. The DNA of the CDR3 is TGTGCCAGCAGCTTAGTCCACCTCTACGAGCAGTACTTC. This translates into CASSLVHLYEQYF.

This clone was counted only a few times. DNA of the CDR3: TGTGCCAGCAGCCCACAAGGCCTCTACGAGCAGTACTTC. Protein product: CASSPQGLYEQYF. J is TRBJ2-7 and V is TRBV6-6; no clear D gene. The ends were cut back, 6 bases at V and 3 bases at J, with 12 bases in the middle. CDR3 length: 13 amino acids. Germline loops: CDR1 MNHNY, CDR2 SVGAGI (reference sequence).